This is a list of T cell receptor beta chains from one sample in a study of cytomegalovirus exposure and HLA in healthy donors. Clones were sequenced by immunoSEQ multiplex PCR, and TCRdb holds only the in-frame ones, with some missing. The sample carries 130,000 or so clones, around nine tenths recorded once. The sequenced material came from PBMCs. The receptors here all came from a woman in her twenties or thirties in good health and CMV-seronegative. Both conserved end residues are part of each CDR3. Each record gives: J gene, V gene, D gene, clone size, CDR3 protein, CDR3 DNA. A D gene is named only where the DNA matches it firmly. Size tells how often a clone was seen (once, few, many) or the class of an expanded clone, and some rows leave it out.

TRBJ2-3	TRBV5-1	TRBD2	NA	CASSSNYPGGVDTQYF	TGCGCCAGCAGCTCTAACTACCCGGGAGGTGTAGATACGCAGTATTTT
TRBJ1-2	TRBV28	NA	NA	CASSFDTYNGYTF	TGTGCCAGCAGTTTCGACACCTACAATGGCTACACCTTC
TRBJ2-7	TRBV4-3	NA	NA	CASSQDQGYGYEQYF	TGCGCCAGCAGCCAAGATCAGGGGTACGGCTACGAGCAGTACTTC
TRBJ1-2	TRBV10-3	NA	NA	CAISEGPRGYNYGYTF	TGTGCCATCAGTGAGGGCCCCAGAGGGTATAACTATGGCTACACCTTC
TRBJ1-6	TRBV7-9	NA	NA	CASSLVRGRNSPLHF	TGTGCCAGCAGCTTAGTTCGGGGGAGGAATTCACCCCTCCACTTT
TRBJ1-1	TRBV18	NA	NA	CASSTDRSTEAFF	TGTGCCAGCTCAACTGACAGAAGCACTGAAGCTTTCTTT
TRBJ1-1	TRBV4-3	NA	few	CASSQAGRYTEAFF	TGCGCCAGCAGCCAAGCAGGGCGGTACACTGAAGCTTTCTTT
TRBJ2-3	TRBV28	NA	NA	CASRIGGSDTQYF	TGTGCCAGCCGTATAGGAGGGTCAGATACGCAGTATTTT
TRBJ2-1	TRBV2	TRBD2	NA	CASSERGRSNEQFF	TGTGCCAGCAGTGAACGCGGGAGATCCAATGAGCAGTTCTTC
TRBJ2-7	TRBV11-1	TRBD2	NA	CASSSQGVLAGAQQYF	TGTGCCAGCAGCTCCCAAGGCGTTCTAGCGGGAGCACAGCAGTACTTC
TRBJ2-1	TRBV28	TRBD1	NA	CASSSGQGASEQFF	TGTGCCAGCAGTTCCGGCCAGGGGGCGAGTGAGCAGTTCTTC
TRBJ2-7	TRBV28	NA	NA	CASSPPAQLYEQYF	TGTGCCAGCTCACCCCCCGCCCAACTCTACGAGCAGTACTTC
TRBJ1-2	TRBV28	NA	NA	CASSVMGAWGSNYGYTF	TGTGCCAGCAGTGTAATGGGGGCTTGGGGGAGTAACTATGGCTACACCTTC
TRBJ1-2	TRBV6-5	NA	NA	CASSYQGGAYGYTF	TGTGCCAGCAGTTACCAAGGGGGGGCGTATGGCTACACCTTC
TRBJ2-5	TRBV7-7	NA	NA	CASSLIGSQETQYF	TGTGCCAGCAGCTTAATCGGGTCCCAAGAGACCCAGTACTTC
TRBJ1-2	TRBV7-8	TRBD1	NA	CASSPLQGAGYGYTF	TGTGCCAGCAGCCCGTTACAGGGGGCCGGGTATGGCTACACCTTC
TRBJ2-7	TRBV15	NA	NA	CATSRDLGSSYEQYF	TGTGCCACCAGCAGAGATCTTGGTAGCTCCTACGAGCAGTACTTC
TRBJ2-7	TRBV28	TRBD2	NA	CASNDGTSGPYEQYF	TGTGCCAGCAATGACGGGACTAGCGGTCCCTACGAGCAGTACTTC
TRBJ1-1	TRBV18	TRBD1	NA	CASSPQGAQAEAFF	TGTGCCAGCTCACCCCAGGGGGCGCAAGCTGAAGCTTTCTTT
TRBJ1-5	TRBV6-1	NA	few	CASSEEQGGIQPQHF	TGTGCCAGCAGTGAGGAACAGGGTGGGATACAGCCCCAGCATTTT
TRBJ2-7	TRBV4-2	TRBD2	NA	CASSQLAGANSYEQYF	TGTGCCAGCAGCCAACTAGCGGGGGCCAACTCCTACGAGCAGTACTTC
TRBJ1-3	TRBV12-2	NA	NA	CASRAGHPSGNTIYF	TGTGCAAGTCGCGCAGGCCATCCCTCTGGAAACACCATATATTTT
TRBJ2-1	TRBV6-1	TRBD1	NA	CASGGQGFYNEQFF	TGTGCCAGCGGGGGACAGGGCTTTTACAATGAGCAGTTCTTC
TRBJ1-2	TRBV6-6	NA	NA	CASSRVLRQALYGYTF	TGTGCCAGCAGTCGCGTGTTGAGACAGGCCCTTTATGGCTACACCTTC